This TCR beta chain was obtained from a study of blood T cell repertoires in COVID-19. Study at large: Spain, Italy and the United States supplied samples that represented acute and convalescent COVID-19.

The CDR3 covers 16 residues. The V gene's germline CDR1 is LNHDA and CDR2 SQIVND (reference sequence). Trimming at V came to 6 bases and at J to 2 bases, leaving 10 bases not matched to a gene. Sequencing was performed with immunoSEQ multiplex PCR; in TCRdb, only in-frame clones are kept and a portion is missing. The sample has 300,000 to 400,000 clones, about 89% seen once. Assignments of participants to cohorts depended upon their own reported clinical history. For recovered donors of Cohort 3, there were two negative PCRs, clearance, or symptom resolution. This sequence was found in a man aged 60 to 69 who had recovered from COVID-19. Sequenced material: PBMCs or T cells enriched from blood (not recorded which). J is TRBJ2-1 and V is TRBV19; 7 bases are shared with TRBD2. The CDR3 loop is CASSSPGRETYNEQFF. Here the CDR3 DNA reads TGTGCCAGTAGCTCCCCAGGGCGGGAGACCTACAATGAGCAGTTCTTC. Drawing the rest from reference TRBV19 and TRBJ2-1, the complete variable domain is DGGITQSPKYLFRKEGQNVTLSCEQNLNHDAMYWYRQDPGQGLRLIYYSQIVNDFQKGDIAEGYSVSREKKESFPLTVTSAQKNPTAFYLCASSSPGRETYNEQFFGPGTRLTVL.